This is a list of T cell receptor beta chains from one sample in a study of T cell repertoires in aging, cancer and after chemotherapy. TCRdb independently ran MiXCR on the multiplex PCR reads; one entry per CDR3 protein. Here the sample spans about 11,000 distinct CDR3 sequences, 25% to 35% being singletons. What was sequenced was blood. The receptors stem from a human donor in good health. Both conserved end residues are part of each CDR3. D genes are given only for firm matches. Clone size is given for some rows only: seen once, a few or many times, or a class if the clone is expanded.

V,size,J,D,CDR3,DNA
TRBV19,NA,TRBJ1-1,NA,CASSSDAGVWGRRGTEAFF,TGTGCCAGTTCCTCAGACGCGGGGGTTTGGGGGCGCCGCGGCACTGAAGCTTTCTTT
TRBV6-5,few,TRBJ1-2,NA,CASITGVVQGYGYTF,TGTGCCAGCATAACGGGGGTGGTCCAGGGTTATGGCTACACCTTC
TRBV20-1,NA,TRBJ2-3,TRBD2,CSAALAGLTDTQYF,TGCAGTGCCGCACTAGCGGGCCTCACAGATACGCAGTATTTT
TRBV29-1,medium-sized,TRBJ1-1,TRBD1,CSVTDRGTEAFF,TGCAGCGTCACCGACAGGGGCACTGAAGCTTTCTTT
TRBV19,NA,TRBJ2-1,TRBD1,CASSPKGDSRVGEQFF,TGTGCCAGTAGTCCGAAAGGGGACAGCCGGGTGGGGGAGCAGTTCTTC
TRBV30,NA,TRBJ2-5,TRBD2,CAWIPGTSGSTETQYF,TGTGCCTGGATCCCTGGGACTAGCGGGAGTACGGAGACCCAGTACTTC
TRBV18,few,TRBJ2-6,NA,CASSPPRQARSGANVLTF,TGTGCCAGCTCACCACCGAGACAGGCCCGTTCTGGGGCCAACGTCCTGACTTTC
TRBV6-5,medium-sized,TRBJ1-1,NA,CASSYTTTNTEAFF,TGTGCCAGCAGTTATACGACAACGAACACTGAAGCTTTCTTT
TRBV11-2,few,TRBJ2-1,NA,CASYGGGAAGQFF,TGTGCCAGCTACGGGGGCGGGGCGGCGGGGCAGTTCTTC
TRBV5-6,NA,TRBJ2-2,NA,CASSFQNTGELFF,TGTGCCAGCAGCTTTCAGAACACCGGGGAGCTGTTTTTT
TRBV13,NA,TRBJ2-7,NA,CASSLRQKSYEQYF,TGTGCCAGCAGCCTCAGACAGAAATCCTACGAGCAGTACTTC
TRBV30,medium-sized,TRBJ1-1,TRBD1,CACLGQGNTEAFF,TGTGCCTGCCTCGGACAGGGGAACACTGAAGCTTTCTTT
TRBV24-1,NA,TRBJ2-1,NA,CATRGSKAETYNEQFF,TGTGCCACCAGGGGATCCAAAGCCGAGACCTACAATGAGCAGTTCTTC
TRBV29-1,NA,TRBJ2-5,NA,CSVVPQALTAGETQYF,TGCAGCGTTGTCCCCCAAGCGCTTACTGCTGGAGAGACCCAGTACTTC
TRBV27,NA,TRBJ2-1,NA,CASSCGTGGHNEQFF,TGTGCCAGCAGTTGCGGGACCGGGGGTCACAATGAGCAGTTCTTC
TRBV10-3,NA,TRBJ2-2,TRBD1,CAIRNSGTGFGGELFF,TGTGCCATCAGGAATTCCGGGACAGGGTTTGGCGGGGAGCTGTTTTTT
TRBV6-1,medium-sized,TRBJ1-2,NA,CASNPNGAGANGYTF,TGTGCCAGCAACCCCAACGGGGCAGGGGCGAATGGCTACACCTTC
TRBV29-1,NA,TRBJ2-3,NA,CSVDWGGDTQYF,TGCAGCGTTGATTGGGGTGGAGATACGCAGTATTTT
TRBV7-2,few,TRBJ2-3,TRBD2,CASSLVGGGRGDTQYF,TGTGCCAGCAGCTTAGTCGGCGGGGGGCGAGGAGATACGCAGTATTTT
TRBV24-1,NA,TRBJ2-7,NA,CATSGISYEQYF,TGTGCCACCAGTGGCATATCCTACGAGCAGTACTTC
TRBV24-1,NA,TRBJ1-6,NA,CATSDLEDNSPLHF,TGTGCCACCAGTGATTTGGAGGATAATTCACCCCTCCACTTT
TRBV6-5,once,TRBJ2-1,NA,CASSYLLGDSTYNEQFF,TGTGCCAGCAGTTACTTGTTAGGGGACTCCACCTACAATGAGCAGTTCTTC
TRBV18,few,TRBJ2-5,NA,CASSPTWTQQETQYF,TGTGCCAGCTCACCAACCTGGACACAGCAAGAGACCCAGTACTTC
TRBV27,few,TRBJ2-1,NA,CASSPLTSKNAYNEQFF,TGTGCCAGCAGTCCGCTGACTAGTAAGAACGCCTACAATGAGCAGTTCTTC
TRBV5-4,NA,TRBJ1-1,NA,CASSFLRQRVRDLTEAFF,TGTGCCAGCAGCTTCTTAAGGCAGCGTGTTCGGGACCTTACTGAAGCTTTCTTT
TRBV30,medium-sized,TRBJ2-7,NA,CAWSVVGVDEQYF,TGTGCCTGGAGTGTAGTCGGTGTGGACGAGCAGTACTTC
TRBV7-9,NA,TRBJ2-1,NA,CASSQFGGGSGNNEQFF,TGTGCCAGCAGCCAATTCGGGGGCGGGAGCGGCAACAATGAGCAGTTCTTC
TRBV7-6,few,TRBJ2-1,TRBD2,CASSLRSSGGARIDEQFF,TGTGCCAGCAGCTTACGGAGTAGCGGGGGGGCCAGGATCGATGAGCAGTTCTTC
TRBV7-2,few,TRBJ2-6,NA,CASSGRTLPGANVLTF,TGTGCCAGCAGCGGCAGGACCCTCCCCGGGGCCAACGTCCTGACTTTC
TRBV4-2,NA,TRBJ2-7,TRBD2,CASSQGIGTSSLSSYEQYF,TGCGCCAGCAGCCAAGGAATTGGGACTAGCTCCTTGAGCTCCTACGAGCAGTACTTC
TRBV27,NA,TRBJ2-3,TRBD1,CASSLSRDRGRDTQYF,TGTGCCAGCAGTTTATCGAGGGACAGGGGAAGGGATACGCAGTATTTT
TRBV7-2,once,TRBJ1-1,TRBD1,CASSLVGTGSPEAFF,TGTGCCAGCAGCTTAGTCGGGACAGGGTCCCCTGAAGCTTTCTTT
TRBV7-2,NA,TRBJ2-7,NA,CASNQDRAAALEYEQYF,TGTGCCAGCAATCAAGACCGAGCCGCAGCGTTAGAGTACGAGCAGTACTTC
TRBV6-5,medium-sized,TRBJ2-2,NA,CASRLDNTGELFF,TGTGCCAGCAGACTGGACAACACCGGGGAGCTGTTTTTT
TRBV30,NA,TRBJ1-1,NA,CAWSKTKRNTEAFF,TGTGCCTGGAGCAAAACGAAGCGGAACACTGAAGCTTTCTTT
TRBV6-5,medium-sized,TRBJ1-2,NA,CASSRRQERDGYTF,TGTGCCAGCAGCCGCAGACAGGAGAGGGATGGCTACACCTTC
TRBV6-5,medium-sized,TRBJ1-2,TRBD1,CASRGTGRGNGYTF,TGTGCCAGCAGGGGGACAGGGCGAGGGAATGGCTACACCTTC
TRBV7-9,few,TRBJ1-3,TRBD1,CASSLGTGPGNTIYF,TGTGCCAGCAGCCTAGGGACAGGGCCTGGAAACACCATATATTTT
TRBV6-5,few,TRBJ1-4,NA,CASSYSGTGTFGTNEKLFF,TGTGCCAGCAGTTACTCTGGTACAGGGACCTTTGGAACTAATGAAAAACTGTTTTTT